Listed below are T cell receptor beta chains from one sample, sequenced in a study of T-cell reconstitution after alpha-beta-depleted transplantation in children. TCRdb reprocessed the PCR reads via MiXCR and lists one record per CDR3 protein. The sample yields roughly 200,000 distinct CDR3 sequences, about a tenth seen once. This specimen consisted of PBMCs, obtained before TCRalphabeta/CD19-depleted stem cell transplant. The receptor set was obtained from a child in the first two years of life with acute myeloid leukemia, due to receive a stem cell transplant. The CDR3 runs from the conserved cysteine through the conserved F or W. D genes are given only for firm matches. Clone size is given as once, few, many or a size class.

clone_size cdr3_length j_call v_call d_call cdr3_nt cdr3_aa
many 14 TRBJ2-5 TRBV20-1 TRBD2 TGCAGTGCCCTGTCTAGCGGGAGTCAAGAGACCCAGTACTTC CSALSSGSQETQYF
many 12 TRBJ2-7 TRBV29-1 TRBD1 TGCAGCGTGCAGGGGGCTAACAACGAGCAGTACTTC CSVQGANNEQYF
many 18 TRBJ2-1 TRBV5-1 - TGCGCCAGCAGCTTGGCCCCATGGTGGGTTAGCTCCTACAATGAGCAGTTCTTC CASSLAPWWVSSYNEQFF
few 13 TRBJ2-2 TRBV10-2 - TGCGCCGCCCAGGGGGGGAGCACCGGGGAGCTGTTTTTT CAAQGGSTGELFF
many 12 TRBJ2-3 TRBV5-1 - TGCGCCAGCAGCTTGGAAGCAGATACGCAGTATTTT CASSLEADTQYF
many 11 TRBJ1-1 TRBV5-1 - TGCGCCAGCAGCGTAGGGACTGAAGCTTTCTTT CASSVGTEAFF
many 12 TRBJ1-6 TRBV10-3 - TGTGCCATCAGTGAGTTCAGAGAAGCCCTCCACTTT CAISEFREALHF
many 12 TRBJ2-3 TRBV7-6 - TGTGCCAGCAGCTTACAGGGTTATACGCAGTATTTT CASSLQGYTQYF
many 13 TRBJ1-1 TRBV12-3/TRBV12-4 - TGTGCCAGCAGCAATGGGGTTGGTACTGAAGCTTTCTTT CASSNGVGTEAFF
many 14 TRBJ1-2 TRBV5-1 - TGCGCCAGCAGCTTGGTAGGGTCCCCCTCTGGCTACACCTTC CASSLVGSPSGYTF
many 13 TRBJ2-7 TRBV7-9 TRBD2 TGTGCCAGCAGACATAGCGGGAGAGGCGAGCAGTACTTC CASRHSGRGEQYF